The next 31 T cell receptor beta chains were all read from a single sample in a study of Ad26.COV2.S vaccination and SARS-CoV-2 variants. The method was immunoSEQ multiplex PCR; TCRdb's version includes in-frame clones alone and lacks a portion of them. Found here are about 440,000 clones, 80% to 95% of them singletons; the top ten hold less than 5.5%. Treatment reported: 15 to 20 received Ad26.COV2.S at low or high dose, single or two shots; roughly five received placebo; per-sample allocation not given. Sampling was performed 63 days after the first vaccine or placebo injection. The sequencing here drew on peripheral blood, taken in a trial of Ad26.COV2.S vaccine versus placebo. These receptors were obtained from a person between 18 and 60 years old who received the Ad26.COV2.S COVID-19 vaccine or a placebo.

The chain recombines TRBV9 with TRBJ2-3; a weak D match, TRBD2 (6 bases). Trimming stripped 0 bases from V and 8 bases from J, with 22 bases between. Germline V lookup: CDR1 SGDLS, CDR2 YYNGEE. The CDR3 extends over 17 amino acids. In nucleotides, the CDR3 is TGTGCCAGCAGCGTAGATTTTGCGGGACCCGCCGATTCTACGCAGTATTTT. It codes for CASSVDFAGPADSTQYF.

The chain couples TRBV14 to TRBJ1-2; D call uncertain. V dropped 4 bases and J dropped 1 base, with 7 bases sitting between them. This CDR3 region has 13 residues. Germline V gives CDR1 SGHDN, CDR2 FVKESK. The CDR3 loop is CASSPKVNYGYTF. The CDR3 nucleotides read TGTGCCAGCAGCCCTAAAGTTAACTATGGCTACACCTTC.

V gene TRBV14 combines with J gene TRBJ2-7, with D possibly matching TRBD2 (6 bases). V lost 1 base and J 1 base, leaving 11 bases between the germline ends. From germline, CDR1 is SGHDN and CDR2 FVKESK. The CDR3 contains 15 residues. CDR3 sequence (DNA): TGTGCCAGCAGCCAAGTTGGCGGGATGTCCTACGAGCAGTACTTC. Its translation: CASSQVGGMSYEQYF.

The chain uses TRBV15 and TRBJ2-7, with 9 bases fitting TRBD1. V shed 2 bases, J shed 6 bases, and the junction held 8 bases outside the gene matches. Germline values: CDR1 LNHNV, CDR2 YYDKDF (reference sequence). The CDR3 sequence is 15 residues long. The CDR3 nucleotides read TGTGCCACCAGCAGATTCGGACAGGGGCTGCCCGAGCAGTACTTC. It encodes CATSRFGQGLPEQYF.

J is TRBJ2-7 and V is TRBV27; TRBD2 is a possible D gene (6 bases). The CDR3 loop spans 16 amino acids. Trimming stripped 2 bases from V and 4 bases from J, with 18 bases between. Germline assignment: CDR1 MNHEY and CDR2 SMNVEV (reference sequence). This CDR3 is CASSLGFGGVGYEQYF. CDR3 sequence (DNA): TGTGCCAGCAGTTTAGGATTCGGGGGAGTGGGGTACGAGCAGTACTTC.

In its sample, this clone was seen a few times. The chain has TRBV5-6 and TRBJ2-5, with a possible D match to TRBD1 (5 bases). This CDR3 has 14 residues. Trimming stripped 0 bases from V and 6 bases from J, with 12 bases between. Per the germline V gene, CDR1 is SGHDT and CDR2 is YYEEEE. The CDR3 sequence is CASSLAAGKKTQYF. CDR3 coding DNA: TGTGCCAGCAGCTTGGCGGCAGGGAAGAAGACCCAGTACTTC.

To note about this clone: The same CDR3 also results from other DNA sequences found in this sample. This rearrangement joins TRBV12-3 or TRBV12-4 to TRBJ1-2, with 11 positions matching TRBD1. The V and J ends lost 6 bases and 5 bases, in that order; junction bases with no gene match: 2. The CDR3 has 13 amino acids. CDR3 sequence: CASSRDRGYGYTF. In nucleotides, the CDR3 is TGTGCCAGCAGCCGGGACAGGGGGTATGGCTACACCTTC.

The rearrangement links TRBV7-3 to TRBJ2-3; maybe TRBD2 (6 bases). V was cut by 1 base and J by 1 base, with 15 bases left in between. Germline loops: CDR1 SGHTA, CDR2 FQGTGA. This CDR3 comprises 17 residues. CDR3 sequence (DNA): TGTGCCAGCAGCTTAATGACGGGGGTAGGGGGCACAGATACGCAGTATTTT. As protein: CASSLMTGVGGTDTQYF.

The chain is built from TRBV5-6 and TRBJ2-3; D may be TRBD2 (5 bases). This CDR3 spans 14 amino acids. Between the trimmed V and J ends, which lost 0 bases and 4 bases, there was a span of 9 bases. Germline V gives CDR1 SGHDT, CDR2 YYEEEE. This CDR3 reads CASSLVTNADTQYF. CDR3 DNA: TGTGCCAGCAGCTTGGTGACTAATGCAGATACGCAGTATTTT.

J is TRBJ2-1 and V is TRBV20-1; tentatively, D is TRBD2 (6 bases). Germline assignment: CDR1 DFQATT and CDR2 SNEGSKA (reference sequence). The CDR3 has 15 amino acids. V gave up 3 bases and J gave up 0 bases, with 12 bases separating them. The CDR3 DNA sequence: TGCAGTGCTAGTTTCTACGGGAGCTCCTACAATGAGCAGTTCTTC. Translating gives CSASFYGSSYNEQFF.

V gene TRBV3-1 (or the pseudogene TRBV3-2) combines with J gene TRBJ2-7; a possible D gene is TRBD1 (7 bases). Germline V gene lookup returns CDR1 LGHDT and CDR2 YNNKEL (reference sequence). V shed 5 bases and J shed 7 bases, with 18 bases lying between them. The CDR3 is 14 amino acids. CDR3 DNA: TGTGCCAGCAGCTTGACAGGGACTTCGGGGGAGCAGTACTTC. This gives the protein CASSLTGTSGEQYF.

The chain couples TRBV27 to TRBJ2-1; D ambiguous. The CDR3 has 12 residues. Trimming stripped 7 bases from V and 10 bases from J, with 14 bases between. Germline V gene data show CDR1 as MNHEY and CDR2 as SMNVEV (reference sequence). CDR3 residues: CASIDENREQFF. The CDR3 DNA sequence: TGTGCCAGCATCGATGAGAATAGAGAGCAGTTCTTC.

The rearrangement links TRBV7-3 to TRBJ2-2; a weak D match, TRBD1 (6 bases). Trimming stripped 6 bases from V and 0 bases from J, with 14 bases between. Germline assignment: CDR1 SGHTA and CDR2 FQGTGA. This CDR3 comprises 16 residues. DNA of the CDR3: TGTGCCAGCAGACCGACAGGACTTACGAACACCGGGGAGCTGTTTTTT. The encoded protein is CASRPTGLTNTGELFF.

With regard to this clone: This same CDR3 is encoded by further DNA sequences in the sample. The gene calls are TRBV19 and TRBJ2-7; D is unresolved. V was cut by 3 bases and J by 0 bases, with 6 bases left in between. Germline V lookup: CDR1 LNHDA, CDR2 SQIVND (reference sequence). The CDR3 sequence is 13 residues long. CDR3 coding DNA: TGTGCCAGTAGTATGGGCACCTCCTACGAGCAGTACTTC. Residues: CASSMGTSYEQYF.

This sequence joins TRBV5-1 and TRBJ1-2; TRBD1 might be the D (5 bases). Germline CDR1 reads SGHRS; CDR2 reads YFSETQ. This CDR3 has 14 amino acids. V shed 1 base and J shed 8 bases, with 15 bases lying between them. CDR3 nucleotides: TGCGCCAGCAGCTTGCTTCAGGGCCCGGGAGGCTACACCTTC. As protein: CASSLLQGPGGYTF.

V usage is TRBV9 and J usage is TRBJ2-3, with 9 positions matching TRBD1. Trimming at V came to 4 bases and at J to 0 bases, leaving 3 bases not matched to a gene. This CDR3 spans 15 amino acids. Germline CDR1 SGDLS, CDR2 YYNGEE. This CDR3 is CASSTGTGSTDTQYF. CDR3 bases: TGTGCCAGCAGCACTGGGACAGGGAGCACAGATACGCAGTATTTT.

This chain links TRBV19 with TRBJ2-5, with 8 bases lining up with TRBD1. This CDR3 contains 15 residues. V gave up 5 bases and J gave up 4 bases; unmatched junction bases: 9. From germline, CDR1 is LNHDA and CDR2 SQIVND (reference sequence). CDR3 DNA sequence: TGTGCCAGTAGTGCCCCGACAGGGGTCGGAGAGACCCAGTACTTC. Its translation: CASSAPTGVGETQYF.

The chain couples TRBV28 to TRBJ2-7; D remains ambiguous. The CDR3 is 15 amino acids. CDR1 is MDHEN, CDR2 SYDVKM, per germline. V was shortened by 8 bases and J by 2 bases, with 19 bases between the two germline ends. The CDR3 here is CASGTFLTTPYEQYF. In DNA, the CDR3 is TGTGCCAGCGGAACCTTCCTGACAACTCCCTACGAGCAGTACTTC. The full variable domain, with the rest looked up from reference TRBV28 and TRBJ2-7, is DVKVTQSSRYLVKRTGEKVFLECVQDMDHENMFWYRQDPGLGLRLIYFSYDVKMKEKGDIPEGYSVSREKKERFSLILESASTNQTSMYLCASGTFLTTPYEQYFGPGTRLTVT.

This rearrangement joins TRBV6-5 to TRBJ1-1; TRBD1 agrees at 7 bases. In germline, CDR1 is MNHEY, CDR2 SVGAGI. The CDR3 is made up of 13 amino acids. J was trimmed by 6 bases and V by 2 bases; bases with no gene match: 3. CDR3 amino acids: CASSYAGGAEAFF. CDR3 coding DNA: TGTGCCAGCAGTTACGCAGGGGGTGCTGAAGCTTTCTTT.

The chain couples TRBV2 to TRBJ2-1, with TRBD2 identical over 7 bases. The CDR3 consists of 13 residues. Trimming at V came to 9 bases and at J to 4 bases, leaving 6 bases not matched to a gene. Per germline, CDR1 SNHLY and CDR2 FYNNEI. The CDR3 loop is CARGLGGYNEQFF. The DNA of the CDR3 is TGTGCCAGAGGCCTGGGAGGGTACAATGAGCAGTTCTTC.

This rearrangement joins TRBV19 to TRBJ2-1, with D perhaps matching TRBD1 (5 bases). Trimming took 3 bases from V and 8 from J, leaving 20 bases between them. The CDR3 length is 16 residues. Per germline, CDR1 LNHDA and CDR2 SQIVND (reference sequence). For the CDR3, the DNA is TGTGCCAGTAGTATGGTAGCAGGGCTTCGTCACGATGAGCAGTTCTTC. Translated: CASSMVAGLRHDEQFF.

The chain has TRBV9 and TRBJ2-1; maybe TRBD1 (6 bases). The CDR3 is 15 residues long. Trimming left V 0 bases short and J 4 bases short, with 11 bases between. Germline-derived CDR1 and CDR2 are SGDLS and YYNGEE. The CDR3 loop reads CASSVARGNYNEQFF. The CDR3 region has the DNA TGTGCCAGCAGCGTAGCTAGGGGGAATTACAATGAGCAGTTCTTC.

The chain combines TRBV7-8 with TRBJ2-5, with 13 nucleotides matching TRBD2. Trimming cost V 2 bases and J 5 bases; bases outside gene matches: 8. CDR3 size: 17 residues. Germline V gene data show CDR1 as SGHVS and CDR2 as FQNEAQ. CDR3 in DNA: TGTGCCAGCAGCTTACCCATTGGACTAGCGGGAGTCGAGACCCAGTACTTC. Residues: CASSLPIGLAGVETQYF.

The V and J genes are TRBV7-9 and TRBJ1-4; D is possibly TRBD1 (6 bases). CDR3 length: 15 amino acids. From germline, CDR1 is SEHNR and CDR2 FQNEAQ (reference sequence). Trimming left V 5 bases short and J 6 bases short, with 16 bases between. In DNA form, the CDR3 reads TGTGCCAGCAGCCTCCGGACAGCGAACTATGAAAAACTGTTTTTT. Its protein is CASSLRTANYEKLFF.

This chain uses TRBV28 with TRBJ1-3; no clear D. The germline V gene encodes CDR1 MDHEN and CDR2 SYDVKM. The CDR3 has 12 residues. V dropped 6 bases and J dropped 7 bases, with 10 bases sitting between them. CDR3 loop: CASRYNWNTIYF. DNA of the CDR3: TGTGCCAGCAGATACAACTGGAACACCATATATTTT.

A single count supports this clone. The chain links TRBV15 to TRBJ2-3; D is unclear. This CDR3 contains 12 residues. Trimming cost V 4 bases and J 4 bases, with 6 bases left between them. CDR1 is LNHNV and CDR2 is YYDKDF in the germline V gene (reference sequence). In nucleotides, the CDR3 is TGTGCCACCAGCACAGCGTCAGATACGCAGTATTTT. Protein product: CATSTASDTQYF.

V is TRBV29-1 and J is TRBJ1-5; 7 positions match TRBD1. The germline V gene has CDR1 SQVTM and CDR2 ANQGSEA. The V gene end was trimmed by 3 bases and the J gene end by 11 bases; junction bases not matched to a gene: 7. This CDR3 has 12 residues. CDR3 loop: CSVEGTEKTQHF. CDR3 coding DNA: TGCAGCGTTGAGGGGACAGAGAAGACCCAGCATTTT.

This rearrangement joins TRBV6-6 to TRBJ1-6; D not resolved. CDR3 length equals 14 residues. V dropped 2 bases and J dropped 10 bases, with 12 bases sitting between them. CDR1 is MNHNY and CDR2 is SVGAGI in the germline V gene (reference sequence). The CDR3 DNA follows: TGTGCCAGCAGTTACGTCAGCGGGGAGTCACCCCTCCACTTT. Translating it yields CASSYVSGESPLHF.

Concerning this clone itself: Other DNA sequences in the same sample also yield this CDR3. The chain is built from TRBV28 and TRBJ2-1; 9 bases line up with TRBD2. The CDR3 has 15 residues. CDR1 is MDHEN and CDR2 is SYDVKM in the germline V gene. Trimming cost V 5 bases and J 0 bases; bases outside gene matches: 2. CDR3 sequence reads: CASSLSGSSYNEQFF. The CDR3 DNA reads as TGTGCCAGCAGTCTTAGCGGGAGCTCCTACAATGAGCAGTTCTTC.

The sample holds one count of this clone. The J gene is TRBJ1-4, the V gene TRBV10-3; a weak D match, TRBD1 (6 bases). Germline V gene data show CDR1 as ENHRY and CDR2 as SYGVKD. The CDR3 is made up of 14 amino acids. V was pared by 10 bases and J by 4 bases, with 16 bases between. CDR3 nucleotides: TGTGCCACTCGGGGGGGGCAGGTTAATGAAAAACTGTTTTTT. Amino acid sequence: CATRGGQVNEKLFF.

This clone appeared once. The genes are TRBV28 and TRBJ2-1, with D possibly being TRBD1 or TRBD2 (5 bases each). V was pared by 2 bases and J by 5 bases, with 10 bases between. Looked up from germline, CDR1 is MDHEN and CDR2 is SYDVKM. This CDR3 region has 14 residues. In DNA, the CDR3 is TGTGCCAGCAGTTTAAGAGGGGCAAACAATGAGCAGTTCTTC. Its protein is CASSLRGANNEQFF.